This TCR beta chain derives from a study of cytomegalovirus exposure and HLA in healthy donors. Overall study context: The 120 validation repertoires used the same platform as the roughly 700 first-cohort repertoires (as reported by a later analysis). Findings and limits, study-wide: A list of approximately 160 TCR beta chains associated with cytomegalovirus was given. Using the classifier, cytomegalovirus status was reportedly diagnosed with high specificity and sensitivity.

On this clone itself: The antigen remains unidentified.

From the approximately 120-subject validation cohort, which was separate from the roughly 690-subject first cohort, the donors were drawn. The germline V and J ends were trimmed by 4 bases and 0 bases, with 9 bases remaining between them. This CDR3 spans 15 amino acids. Germline values: CDR1 LNHNV, CDR2 YYDKDF (reference sequence). Sequencing used immunoSEQ multiplex PCR; TCRdb keeps in-frame clones, though not all of them. Of roughly 200,000 clones listed, roughly 86% were seen once; the top ten hold approximately 7%. The chain carries TRBV15 and TRBJ1-4; D unresolved. The receptor was isolated from a man aged 30 to 39 in good health and CMV-seropositive. What was sequenced was PBMCs. CDR3 nucleotides: TGTGCCACCAGCATCGGGCAGACAACTAATGAAAAACTGTTTTTT. It yields the protein CATSIGQTTNEKLFF.